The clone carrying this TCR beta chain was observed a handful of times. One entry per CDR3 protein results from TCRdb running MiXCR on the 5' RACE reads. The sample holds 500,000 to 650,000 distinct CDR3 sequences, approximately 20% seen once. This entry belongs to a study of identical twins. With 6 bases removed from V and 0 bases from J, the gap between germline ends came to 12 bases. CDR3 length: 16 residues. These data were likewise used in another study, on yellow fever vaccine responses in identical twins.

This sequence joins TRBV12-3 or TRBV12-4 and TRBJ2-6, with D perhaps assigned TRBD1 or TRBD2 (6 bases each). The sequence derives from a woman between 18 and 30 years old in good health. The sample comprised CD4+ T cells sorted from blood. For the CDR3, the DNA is TGTGCCAGCAGCATAGAGGGGGGCTCTGGGGCCAACGTCCTGACTTTC. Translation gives CASSIEGGSGANVLTF.